This entry is about one TCR beta chain. Here immunoSEQ multiplex PCR was the method, and the copy in TCRdb shows in-frame clones only, minus some. The sample has approximately 74,000 clones, 75% to 80% seen once; the top ten hold 47%. V shed 6 bases, J shed 11 bases, and the junction held 17 bases outside the gene matches. CDR1 and CDR2 (germline): MNHEY, SVGAGI. This CDR3 is 15 amino acids long. The data stem from a study of blood T cell repertoires in COVID-19. The TCR comes from a human donor in a cohort sampled during active COVID-19. The sequenced material came from peripheral blood. The chain is built from TRBV6-5 and TRBJ1-1, with TRBD1 identical over 8 bases. CDR3 DNA sequence: TGTGCCAGCAGCGACAGGGGAGTAGGGGTGGGTACGGCTTTCTTT. This translates into CASSDRGVGVGTAFF.